This entry lists 20 T cell receptor beta chains sequenced from one sample in a study of T cells in localized non-small cell lung cancer. The method was immunoSEQ multiplex PCR; TCRdb's version includes in-frame clones alone and lacks a portion of them. Of roughly 38,000 clones in the sample, 86% were seen once. Specimen: peripheral blood mononuclear cells, collected before any cancer treatment. These receptors came from a male donor aged 60 or over with stage II lung adenocarcinoma.

This clone was seen once. J is TRBJ2-3 and V is TRBV27, with TRBD1 as a possible D gene (6 bases). V shed 5 bases and J shed 1 base, with 10 bases lying between them. Germline-derived CDR1 and CDR2 are MNHEY and SMNVEV (reference sequence). CDR3 size: 14 residues. CDR3 region: CASSGGTRTDTQYF. CDR3 nucleotide sequence: TGTGCCAGCAGTGGGGGCACGCGCACAGATACGCAGTATTTT.

This clone was seen a handful of times. This rearrangement joins TRBV28 to TRBJ1-5; weak D call: TRBD1 (6 bases). The CDR3 has 15 amino acids. The V gene lost 6 bases and the J gene lost 0 bases, with 12 bases spanning the gap. CDR1 and CDR2 (germline): MDHEN, SYDVKM. The DNA of the CDR3 is TGTGCCAGCAGGGGACATCTGAGTAGCAATCAGCCCCAGCATTTT. Encoded protein: CASRGHLSSNQPQHF.

This chain's CDR3 is CASSLGGGTSQFF. The CDR3 DNA follows: TGTGCCAGCAGCTTAGGTGGCGGTACCTCGCAGTTCTTC. The chain employs TRBV7-9 and TRBJ2-1; D unresolved. The CDR3 contains 13 residues. V lost 1 base, J lost 12 bases, and 13 bases lay in between. Germline CDR1 reads SEHNR; CDR2 reads FQNEAQ (reference sequence).

The V call is TRBV5-5, the J call TRBJ1-4; 8 nucleotides match TRBD1. The J segment lost 4 bases and the V segment lost 4 bases, leaving 6 bases of the junction unmatched. Germline assignment: CDR1 SGHKS and CDR2 YYEKEE (reference sequence). The CDR3 totals 15 residues. The chain's CDR3 is CASSGRTGFNEKLFF. The CDR3 region has the DNA TGTGCCAGCAGCGGCAGGACAGGGTTTAATGAAAAACTGTTTTTT.

This clone was counted a single time. The chain recombines TRBV7-9 with TRBJ2-1; D call uncertain. The germline CDR1 and CDR2 sequences are SEHNR and FQNEAQ (reference sequence). The V end was cut by 2 bases, the J end by 5 bases, with 10 bases between. The CDR3 sequence is 14 residues long. The CDR3 coding sequence is TGTGCCAGCAGCTTAACGAGCCTGAACAATGAGCAGTTCTTC. It encodes CASSLTSLNNEQFF.

The chain uses TRBV9 and TRBJ2-7; D call uncertain. The CDR3 has 15 residues. Deletions cut 0 bases from V and 0 bases from J, with 10 bases between. From germline, CDR1 is SGDLS and CDR2 YYNGEE. This CDR3 is CASSVDSDPSYEQYF. CDR3 bases: TGTGCCAGCAGCGTAGATTCGGACCCCTCCTACGAGCAGTACTTC.

This clone has just a few counts. The chain joins TRBV27 to TRBJ1-2, with TRBD1 as a possible D gene (6 bases). The CDR3 is 14 amino acids. Trimming shortened V by 2 bases and J by 6 bases, and 13 bases separated the two germline ends. CDR1 and CDR2 from the germline V gene are MNHEY and SMNVEV (reference sequence). CDR3 in amino acids: CASSLNQGSNGYTF. The CDR3 bases are TGTGCCAGCAGTTTAAACCAGGGGTCAAATGGCTACACCTTC.

CDR3 coding DNA: TGTGCCAGCAGTTTCGCAGGCCCGAGCTCCTACAATGAGCAGTTCTTC. It translates to CASSFAGPSSYNEQFF. The chain links TRBV28 to TRBJ2-1; no firm D call. This CDR3 spans 16 amino acids. Trimming removed 3 bases from V and 0 bases from J, with 12 bases in between. Germline CDR1 is MDHEN and CDR2 is SYDVKM.

This clone was detected once. The rearrangement links TRBV2 to TRBJ2-1; D assignment may be TRBD1 or TRBD2 (5 bases each). V was shortened by 1 base and J by 3 bases, with 22 bases between the two germline ends. This CDR3 comprises 19 residues. CDR1 is SNHLY, CDR2 FYNNEI, per germline. CDR3 coding DNA: TGTGCCAGCAGTGAAGTGTTGACGGGACGCCCAAGAGGCTACAATGAGCAGTTCTTC. The encoded protein is CASSEVLTGRPRGYNEQFF.

Notes on this clone: Other DNA variants within this sample encode the same CDR3. The J gene is TRBJ2-1, the V gene TRBV29-1; 8 bases align to TRBD2. J gave up 2 bases and V 6 bases, and 12 bases lay outside the gene matches. Germline CDR1 reads SQVTM; CDR2 reads ANQGSEA. The CDR3 is 16 residues long. CDR3 protein: CSVTGGGLAAYNEQFF. Written as DNA, the CDR3 is TGCAGCGTCACCGGCGGGGGGCTAGCGGCCTACAATGAGCAGTTCTTC.

The J gene is TRBJ2-7, the V gene TRBV6-1, with 8 nucleotides matching TRBD1. CDR1 is MNHNS, CDR2 SASEGT, per germline. This CDR3 spans 14 amino acids. Trimming removed 5 bases from V and 0 bases from J; junction bases left unmatched: 3. CDR3 nucleotides: TGTGCCAGCAGTCAGGACAGGGCCTCCTACGAGCAGTACTTC. It yields the protein CASSQDRASYEQYF.

The chain employs TRBV5-1 and TRBJ2-7, with 11 nucleotides matching TRBD2. The V gene's germline CDR1 is SGHRS and CDR2 YFSETQ. V shed 4 bases and J 1 base; nucleotides not matched to a gene: 4. This CDR3 is built from 15 residues. This CDR3 reads CASSGGTSGSYEQYF. The DNA for the CDR3 is TGCGCCAGCAGCGGGGGGACTAGCGGATCCTACGAGCAGTACTTC.

The genes are TRBV7-8 and TRBJ2-4; D unresolved. CDR1 is SGHVS, CDR2 FQNEAQ, per germline. The CDR3 contains 14 residues. The V end lost 1 base, the J end lost 0 bases, and 4 bases lay between the germline ends. This CDR3 is CASSLGVAKNIQYF. CDR3 nucleotides: TGTGCCAGCAGCTTAGGAGTAGCCAAAAACATTCAGTACTTC.

This clone showed up just once. This rearrangement joins TRBV6-5 to TRBJ2-7, with 9 bases lining up with TRBD1. The CDR3 length is 14 residues. Trimming took 0 bases from V and 7 from J; bases not matched to a gene: 4. Germline V CDR1 and CDR2: MNHEY, SVGAGI. The CDR3 DNA follows: TGTGCCAGCAGTTACTCACGACAGGGGGGAGAGCAGTACTTC. This sequence encodes CASSYSRQGGEQYF.

The chain recombines TRBV5-4 with TRBJ1-3; D not resolved. This CDR3 comprises 15 residues. Between the trimmed V and J ends, which lost 4 bases and 2 bases, there was a span of 13 bases. CDR1 is SGHNT, CDR2 YYREEE, per germline (reference sequence). The CDR3, as DNA: TGTGCCAGCAGCCGGGGAGGAGAGCCTGGAAACACCATATATTTT. This gives the protein CASSRGGEPGNTIYF.

Only one count was recorded for this clone. V is TRBV6-6 and J is TRBJ2-1; D gene unclear. The CDR3 totals 16 residues. V lost 6 bases to trimming and J lost 3 bases, with 18 bases between them. From germline, CDR1 is MNHNY and CDR2 SVGAGI (reference sequence). The CDR3 here is CASRALKDGVYNEQFF. DNA for the CDR3: TGTGCCAGCAGGGCCCTGAAGGACGGAGTCTACAATGAGCAGTTCTTC.

In its sample, this clone is medium-sized (0.01 to 0.1%). The CDR3 sequence: CASSCEGYSGQPQHF. The CDR3 coding sequence is TGTGCCAGCAGTTGTGAAGGGTATTCGGGTCAGCCCCAGCATTTT. The chain links TRBV6-7 to TRBJ1-5; no reliable D call. TRBV6-7 is an ORF, with its function uncertain. V shed 4 bases and J shed 6 bases, with 16 bases lying between them. The CDR3 is 15 amino acids.

V is TRBV11-2 and J is TRBJ1-4; D remains unclear. Germline lookup yields CDR1 SGHAT and CDR2 FQNNGV. The CDR3 extends over 13 amino acids. With 6 bases removed from V and 5 bases from J, the gap between germline ends came to 10 bases. In nucleotides, the CDR3 is TGTGCCAGCAGTACAGAAGTCAATGAAAAACTGTTTTTT. This codes for CASSTEVNEKLFF.

The chain carries TRBV4-2 and TRBJ1-3; D is unclear. The germline V and J ends were trimmed by 1 base and 0 bases, with 7 bases remaining between them. The CDR3 is made up of 15 amino acids. Germline V gene lookup returns CDR1 LGHNA and CDR2 YNFKEQ. CDR3 sequence: CASSQGRHSGNTIYF. The CDR3 nucleotides are TGTGCCAGCAGCCAAGGTCGCCACTCTGGAAACACCATATATTTT.

Comments on this clone: One junction end does not reproduce the germline sequence, and a read error may be involved. The rearrangement uses TRBV5-4 and TRBJ1-2; 7 bases map to TRBD1. CDR3 length: 13 amino acids. CDR1 and CDR2 from the germline V gene are SGHNT and YYREEE (reference sequence). The chain's CDR3 is CASRLDRSGGYTF. DNA of the CDR3: TGTGCCAGCAGGTTGGACAGGTCGGGGGGCTACACCTTC.